The rows below give T cell receptor beta chains drawn from one sample of a study of blood T cell repertoires in COVID-19. TCRdb's table, derived via immunoSEQ multiplex PCR, lists solely in-frame clones and lacks some. The table lists 350,000 to 450,000 clones, around 83% of them singletons. The sample comprised PBMCs or T cells enriched from blood (not recorded which). These TCRs come from a woman between 45 and 60 years old who had recovered from COVID-19. Each CDR3 is given with its conserved first and last residue. The D gene is left open where the match is weak. Expanded clones are given a class, and other clones once, few, many or no size at all.

j_call d_call clone_size v_call cdr3_nt cdr3_aa
TRBJ2-1 TRBD2 NA TRBV7-3 TGTGCCAGCAGCTTAACGTATTCTTTGGCGGGAGGGCGGGGCAATGAGCAGTTCTTC CASSLTYSLAGGRGNEQFF
TRBJ2-3 TRBD2 NA TRBV9 TGTGCCAGCAGCGGAAGGACTAGCGGGGGGGATACAGATACGCAGTATTTT CASSGRTSGGDTDTQYF
TRBJ2-7 TRBD2 NA TRBV3-1/TRBV3-2 TGTGCCAGCAGCCATCAGCGGGAGAGCTACGAGCAGTACTTC CASSHQRESYEQYF
TRBJ1-2 NA few TRBV5-8 TGTGCCAGCAGCTTGCAGGGGACGGCCTATGGCTACACCTTC CASSLQGTAYGYTF
TRBJ1-5 TRBD1 NA TRBV5-8 TGTGCCAGCAGCTTGGGGGCGGGACAGGGTAATCAGCCCCAGCATTTT CASSLGAGQGNQPQHF
TRBJ1-3 NA NA TRBV28 TGTGCCAGCAGGAGGAGCCACTCTGGAAACACCATATATTTT CASRRSHSGNTIYF
TRBJ1-5 NA NA TRBV21-1 TGTGCCAGCAGCCAACCGGGACACATTAATCAGCCCCAGCATTTT CASSQPGHINQPQHF
TRBJ2-5 TRBD2 NA TRBV7-3 TGTGCCAGCAGCCACCCCCCGGGGGGGCTGGAGACCCAGTACTTC CASSHPPGGLETQYF
TRBJ2-1 TRBD1 NA TRBV11-2 TGTGCCAGCAGCAAAGGGGCGGACAGGGGCTCCTACAATGAGCAGTTCTTC CASSKGADRGSYNEQFF
TRBJ2-5 TRBD2 NA TRBV29-1 TGCAGCGTCGAGCAAGCGGGGGGAGAGACCCAGTACTTC CSVEQAGGETQYF
TRBJ1-4 NA NA TRBV30 TGTGCCTGGAGTAGCGGGAACGGGGAAAAACTGTTTTTT CAWSSGNGEKLFF
TRBJ1-2 NA NA TRBV9 TGTGCCAGCAGCGTAGAGGCGGCAGGGTATGGCTACACCTTC CASSVEAAGYGYTF
TRBJ1-2 TRBD1 NA TRBV7-2 TGTGCCAGCAGCCTTATGACAGGGGCAGATGGCTACACCTTC CASSLMTGADGYTF
TRBJ1-1 NA NA TRBV7-2 TGTGCCAGCAGCTTAGCGGGAGGGGGCACTGAAGCTTTCTTT CASSLAGGGTEAFF
TRBJ1-5 NA NA TRBV13 TGTGCCAGCAGCTTAGGCCAGGGTCTGGGGTCCCAGCATTTT CASSLGQGLGSQHF
TRBJ1-3 NA few TRBV30 TGTGCCTGGAGTTCAGGGTTTGGAAACACCATATATTTT CAWSSGFGNTIYF
TRBJ1-4 TRBD1 NA TRBV5-1 TGCGCCAGCAGCTTCGAGACAGGGCCAAATGAAAAACTGTTTTTT CASSFETGPNEKLFF
TRBJ2-1 NA NA TRBV5-4 TGTGCCAGCGGACATATCTCCTACAATGAGCAGTTCTTC CASGHISYNEQFF
TRBJ2-3 TRBD2 once TRBV5-4 TGTGCCAGCAGCTTGTCTCAGGGGCGGGGGGGTAGCACAGATACGCAGTATTTT CASSLSQGRGGSTDTQYF
TRBJ1-2 NA NA TRBV19 TGTGCCAGCAGAACAGGGTCGGAGCAATATGGCTACACCTTC CASRTGSEQYGYTF
TRBJ1-5 NA NA TRBV6-5 TGTGCCAGCAGGGGAGTCAGCAATCAGCCCCAGCATTTT CASRGVSNQPQHF
TRBJ1-5 NA NA TRBV6-1 TGTGCCAGCAGTGAAAGTTCAGGGAATCAGCCCCAGCATTTT CASSESSGNQPQHF
TRBJ2-7 TRBD1 NA TRBV9 TGTGCCAGCAACCAACACCGGGACAGGGGCATGGGGGAGCAGTACTTC CASNQHRDRGMGEQYF
TRBJ1-6 NA NA TRBV7-2 TGTGCCAGCAGCTTGGGGAGACCGGGGTCACCCCTCCACTTT CASSLGRPGSPLHF
TRBJ2-2 NA NA TRBV4-2 TGTGCCAGCAGCCAAGAGGGGGGTCGCACCGGGGAGCTGTTTTTT CASSQEGGRTGELFF
TRBJ2-7 NA NA TRBV18 TGTGCCAGCTCACCGACAACCTTACCGCACGAGCAGTACTTC CASSPTTLPHEQYF
TRBJ1-1 NA NA TRBV6-6 TGTGCCAGCAGTTACTCAAGGGGTCGGAACACTGAAGCTTTCTTT CASSYSRGRNTEAFF
TRBJ2-7 TRBD1 NA TRBV19 TGTGCCAGTAGTATAGGGACAGGGGGCCAGCAGTACTTC CASSIGTGGQQYF
TRBJ2-7 NA few TRBV7-2 TGTGCCAGCAGCTTTGTCCCATCACTTACCTACGAGCAGTACTTC CASSFVPSLTYEQYF
TRBJ2-2 NA NA TRBV5-1 TGCGCCACCATGGCAGGGAACACCGGGGAGCTGTTTTTT CATMAGNTGELFF
TRBJ1-1 TRBD1 NA TRBV4-2 TGTGCCAGCAGCCAAGATTCGGGACAGCCGAACACTGAAGCTTTCTTT CASSQDSGQPNTEAFF
TRBJ1-1 NA NA TRBV7-6 TGTGCCAGCAGGGGGGGGAAAGAGGGCACTGAAGCTTTCTTT CASRGGKEGTEAFF
TRBJ2-6 NA once TRBV10-3 TGTGCCATCAGTGGCCATGGGGAGACTGGGGCCAACGTCCTGACTTTC CAISGHGETGANVLTF
TRBJ2-1 TRBD1 NA TRBV5-4 TGTGCCAGCAGCTGGGGGGGACAGGGGCAGTGGAATGAGCAGTTCTTC CASSWGGQGQWNEQFF
TRBJ1-2 TRBD1 NA TRBV19 TGTGCCAGTAGGCGGGACAGCGCTGACTATGGCTACACCTTC CASRRDSADYGYTF
TRBJ2-7 NA NA TRBV5-6 TGTGCCAGCAGCCCTCCCGGGAACCGGGGCTCCTACGAGCAGTACTTC CASSPPGNRGSYEQYF
TRBJ2-7 TRBD1 NA TRBV30 TGTGCCTGGAGTCTTGGGACAGTGACCTACGAGCAGTACTTC CAWSLGTVTYEQYF
TRBJ1-1 TRBD1 NA TRBV6-2/TRBV6-3 TGTGCCAGCAGCCCGACAGGGTGGACTGAAGCTTTCTTT CASSPTGWTEAFF
TRBJ2-1 NA NA TRBV4-2 TGTGCCAGCAGCCAAGATAGGGGTTTTGACAATGAGCAGTTCTTC CASSQDRGFDNEQFF
TRBJ2-7 TRBD2 NA TRBV5-4 TGTGCCAGCAGCCCCGGGACTAGCGGGAGGCTCTCCTACGAGCAGTACTTC CASSPGTSGRLSYEQYF
TRBJ2-1 NA once TRBV5-8 TGTGCCAGCAGCCAACAGGGTCAGGCGGGGGTCTACAATGAGCAGTTCTTC CASSQQGQAGVYNEQFF
TRBJ2-5 NA NA TRBV19 TGTGCCAGTAGTATTTATCCAGGGCCCCAAGAGACCCAGTACTTC CASSIYPGPQETQYF
TRBJ1-4 TRBD1 NA TRBV29-1 TGCAGCGTTGAAGAGACAGGGACCCTCGCTAATGAAAAACTGTTTTTT CSVEETGTLANEKLFF
TRBJ1-5 NA NA TRBV12-3/TRBV12-4 TGTGCCAGCACCTATCAGGGGTCACAGCCCCAGCATTTT CASTYQGSQPQHF
TRBJ2-3 NA NA TRBV7-3 TGTGCCAGCAGCGTCGGACTTCGTGATACGCAGTATTTT CASSVGLRDTQYF